This T cell receptor (beta chain) stems from a study of cytomegalovirus exposure and HLA in healthy donors. The CDR3 contains 15 residues. Trimming left V 5 bases short and J 0 bases short, with 11 bases between. Germline V gives CDR1 MDHEN, CDR2 SYDVKM. As to this clone: The antigen remains unidentified.

Broader study findings: A prior analysis recorded that most TCR beta V segments were productive about 87% or about 30% of the time. Some segments of the V type, notably TRBV6-2 and TRBV6-3, were excluded as indistinguishable. HLA restriction was apparent for most CMV-associated TCR beta chains in a later analysis.

PCR involved 60 Vbeta and 13 Jbeta primers. Method: immunoSEQ multiplex PCR; TCRdb's copy keeps in-frame clones and lacks some. The sample holds 140,000 to 150,000 clones, 80% to 85% seen once. The chain employs TRBV28 and TRBJ1-3; D remains ambiguous. The specimen sequenced was PBMCs. The source is a boy aged 2-9 years in good health and CMV-seronegative. The CDR3 reads CASSPPGVSGNTIYF. The CDR3 nucleotides read TGTGCCAGCAGTCCCCCTGGAGTCTCTGGAAACACCATATATTTT.